Listed below are T cell receptor beta chains from one sample, sequenced in a study of response to subunit inactivated influenza vaccine. TCRdb reprocessed the RT-PCR reads via MiXCR and lists one record per CDR3 protein. The profile covers more than 450,000 distinct CDR3 sequences, with 10% to 12% appearing a single time and 9.5% to 11% taken by the ten largest. The data also belong to a second study, concerning T cells expressing NK-cell markers.

Sequenced here: PBMCs from blood, sampled on the day of vaccination. Receptor source: a man aged 50-60 years who received an inactivated influenza vaccine. The CDR3 runs from the conserved cysteine through the conserved F or W. The order of the fields is V gene, CDR3 protein.

TRBV5-6 | CASSLVGVNEKLFF
TRBV7-3 | CASSPAGYTDTQYF
TRBV27 | CASAGALPYEQYF
TRBV5-1 | CASTMDRGPSSYNEQFF
TRBV20-1 | CSARGLTSASTDTQYF
TRBV9 | CASSVEGQGLYEQYF
TRBV28 | CASSLSAGVYEQYF
TRBV28 | CASSLSQGNSPLHF
TRBV12-3/TRBV12-4 | CASRRDGTDTQYF
TRBV5-4 | CASSLVVIGLNNEQFF
TRBV18 | CASSPTTGRETQYF
TRBV24-1 | CATSDSETQYF
TRBV20-1 | CSASGLANTGELFF
TRBV18 | CASSPGDYYEQYF
TRBV5-1 | CASSLALGYEQFF
TRBV6-5 | CASSYSSGGPGRTEAFF
TRBV4-2 | CASSQEDTSSYEQYF
TRBV6-2/TRBV6-3 | CASGNNRTGDTDTQYF
TRBV20-1 | CSASRTGGVGELFF
TRBV11-2 | CASSRRLAGFTDTQYF
TRBV5-1 | CASSLLYTDTQYF
TRBV28 | CASSLGSGRPLAKNIQYF
TRBV12-3/TRBV12-4 | CASSLRRLASYNEQFF
TRBV5-6 | CASSFGTYYEQYF
TRBV6-1 | CASSAGPQGYNEQFF
TRBV4-3 | CASSQEGQGAGNTGELFF
TRBV12-3/TRBV12-4 | CASRELAGPTDTQYF
TRBV12-3/TRBV12-4 | CASSRRTGVNSPLHF
TRBV20-1 | CSARDSGRTDTQYF
TRBV28 | CASRLGAKEQYF
TRBV6-2/TRBV6-3 | CASRHGQQGSWEQYF
TRBV21-1 | CARFRRRYNPPQHF
TRBV6-1 | CASSEHQGANQPQHF
TRBV5-1 | CASSFRDPWVDTQYF
TRBV10-3 | CAIEPGQGTGELFF
TRBV24-1 | CATSDPVKANYGYTF
TRBV29-1 | CSVDGTPQETQYF
TRBV5-1 | CASSLITKKNTEAFF
TRBV7-2 | CASSLGMGGRNEQFF